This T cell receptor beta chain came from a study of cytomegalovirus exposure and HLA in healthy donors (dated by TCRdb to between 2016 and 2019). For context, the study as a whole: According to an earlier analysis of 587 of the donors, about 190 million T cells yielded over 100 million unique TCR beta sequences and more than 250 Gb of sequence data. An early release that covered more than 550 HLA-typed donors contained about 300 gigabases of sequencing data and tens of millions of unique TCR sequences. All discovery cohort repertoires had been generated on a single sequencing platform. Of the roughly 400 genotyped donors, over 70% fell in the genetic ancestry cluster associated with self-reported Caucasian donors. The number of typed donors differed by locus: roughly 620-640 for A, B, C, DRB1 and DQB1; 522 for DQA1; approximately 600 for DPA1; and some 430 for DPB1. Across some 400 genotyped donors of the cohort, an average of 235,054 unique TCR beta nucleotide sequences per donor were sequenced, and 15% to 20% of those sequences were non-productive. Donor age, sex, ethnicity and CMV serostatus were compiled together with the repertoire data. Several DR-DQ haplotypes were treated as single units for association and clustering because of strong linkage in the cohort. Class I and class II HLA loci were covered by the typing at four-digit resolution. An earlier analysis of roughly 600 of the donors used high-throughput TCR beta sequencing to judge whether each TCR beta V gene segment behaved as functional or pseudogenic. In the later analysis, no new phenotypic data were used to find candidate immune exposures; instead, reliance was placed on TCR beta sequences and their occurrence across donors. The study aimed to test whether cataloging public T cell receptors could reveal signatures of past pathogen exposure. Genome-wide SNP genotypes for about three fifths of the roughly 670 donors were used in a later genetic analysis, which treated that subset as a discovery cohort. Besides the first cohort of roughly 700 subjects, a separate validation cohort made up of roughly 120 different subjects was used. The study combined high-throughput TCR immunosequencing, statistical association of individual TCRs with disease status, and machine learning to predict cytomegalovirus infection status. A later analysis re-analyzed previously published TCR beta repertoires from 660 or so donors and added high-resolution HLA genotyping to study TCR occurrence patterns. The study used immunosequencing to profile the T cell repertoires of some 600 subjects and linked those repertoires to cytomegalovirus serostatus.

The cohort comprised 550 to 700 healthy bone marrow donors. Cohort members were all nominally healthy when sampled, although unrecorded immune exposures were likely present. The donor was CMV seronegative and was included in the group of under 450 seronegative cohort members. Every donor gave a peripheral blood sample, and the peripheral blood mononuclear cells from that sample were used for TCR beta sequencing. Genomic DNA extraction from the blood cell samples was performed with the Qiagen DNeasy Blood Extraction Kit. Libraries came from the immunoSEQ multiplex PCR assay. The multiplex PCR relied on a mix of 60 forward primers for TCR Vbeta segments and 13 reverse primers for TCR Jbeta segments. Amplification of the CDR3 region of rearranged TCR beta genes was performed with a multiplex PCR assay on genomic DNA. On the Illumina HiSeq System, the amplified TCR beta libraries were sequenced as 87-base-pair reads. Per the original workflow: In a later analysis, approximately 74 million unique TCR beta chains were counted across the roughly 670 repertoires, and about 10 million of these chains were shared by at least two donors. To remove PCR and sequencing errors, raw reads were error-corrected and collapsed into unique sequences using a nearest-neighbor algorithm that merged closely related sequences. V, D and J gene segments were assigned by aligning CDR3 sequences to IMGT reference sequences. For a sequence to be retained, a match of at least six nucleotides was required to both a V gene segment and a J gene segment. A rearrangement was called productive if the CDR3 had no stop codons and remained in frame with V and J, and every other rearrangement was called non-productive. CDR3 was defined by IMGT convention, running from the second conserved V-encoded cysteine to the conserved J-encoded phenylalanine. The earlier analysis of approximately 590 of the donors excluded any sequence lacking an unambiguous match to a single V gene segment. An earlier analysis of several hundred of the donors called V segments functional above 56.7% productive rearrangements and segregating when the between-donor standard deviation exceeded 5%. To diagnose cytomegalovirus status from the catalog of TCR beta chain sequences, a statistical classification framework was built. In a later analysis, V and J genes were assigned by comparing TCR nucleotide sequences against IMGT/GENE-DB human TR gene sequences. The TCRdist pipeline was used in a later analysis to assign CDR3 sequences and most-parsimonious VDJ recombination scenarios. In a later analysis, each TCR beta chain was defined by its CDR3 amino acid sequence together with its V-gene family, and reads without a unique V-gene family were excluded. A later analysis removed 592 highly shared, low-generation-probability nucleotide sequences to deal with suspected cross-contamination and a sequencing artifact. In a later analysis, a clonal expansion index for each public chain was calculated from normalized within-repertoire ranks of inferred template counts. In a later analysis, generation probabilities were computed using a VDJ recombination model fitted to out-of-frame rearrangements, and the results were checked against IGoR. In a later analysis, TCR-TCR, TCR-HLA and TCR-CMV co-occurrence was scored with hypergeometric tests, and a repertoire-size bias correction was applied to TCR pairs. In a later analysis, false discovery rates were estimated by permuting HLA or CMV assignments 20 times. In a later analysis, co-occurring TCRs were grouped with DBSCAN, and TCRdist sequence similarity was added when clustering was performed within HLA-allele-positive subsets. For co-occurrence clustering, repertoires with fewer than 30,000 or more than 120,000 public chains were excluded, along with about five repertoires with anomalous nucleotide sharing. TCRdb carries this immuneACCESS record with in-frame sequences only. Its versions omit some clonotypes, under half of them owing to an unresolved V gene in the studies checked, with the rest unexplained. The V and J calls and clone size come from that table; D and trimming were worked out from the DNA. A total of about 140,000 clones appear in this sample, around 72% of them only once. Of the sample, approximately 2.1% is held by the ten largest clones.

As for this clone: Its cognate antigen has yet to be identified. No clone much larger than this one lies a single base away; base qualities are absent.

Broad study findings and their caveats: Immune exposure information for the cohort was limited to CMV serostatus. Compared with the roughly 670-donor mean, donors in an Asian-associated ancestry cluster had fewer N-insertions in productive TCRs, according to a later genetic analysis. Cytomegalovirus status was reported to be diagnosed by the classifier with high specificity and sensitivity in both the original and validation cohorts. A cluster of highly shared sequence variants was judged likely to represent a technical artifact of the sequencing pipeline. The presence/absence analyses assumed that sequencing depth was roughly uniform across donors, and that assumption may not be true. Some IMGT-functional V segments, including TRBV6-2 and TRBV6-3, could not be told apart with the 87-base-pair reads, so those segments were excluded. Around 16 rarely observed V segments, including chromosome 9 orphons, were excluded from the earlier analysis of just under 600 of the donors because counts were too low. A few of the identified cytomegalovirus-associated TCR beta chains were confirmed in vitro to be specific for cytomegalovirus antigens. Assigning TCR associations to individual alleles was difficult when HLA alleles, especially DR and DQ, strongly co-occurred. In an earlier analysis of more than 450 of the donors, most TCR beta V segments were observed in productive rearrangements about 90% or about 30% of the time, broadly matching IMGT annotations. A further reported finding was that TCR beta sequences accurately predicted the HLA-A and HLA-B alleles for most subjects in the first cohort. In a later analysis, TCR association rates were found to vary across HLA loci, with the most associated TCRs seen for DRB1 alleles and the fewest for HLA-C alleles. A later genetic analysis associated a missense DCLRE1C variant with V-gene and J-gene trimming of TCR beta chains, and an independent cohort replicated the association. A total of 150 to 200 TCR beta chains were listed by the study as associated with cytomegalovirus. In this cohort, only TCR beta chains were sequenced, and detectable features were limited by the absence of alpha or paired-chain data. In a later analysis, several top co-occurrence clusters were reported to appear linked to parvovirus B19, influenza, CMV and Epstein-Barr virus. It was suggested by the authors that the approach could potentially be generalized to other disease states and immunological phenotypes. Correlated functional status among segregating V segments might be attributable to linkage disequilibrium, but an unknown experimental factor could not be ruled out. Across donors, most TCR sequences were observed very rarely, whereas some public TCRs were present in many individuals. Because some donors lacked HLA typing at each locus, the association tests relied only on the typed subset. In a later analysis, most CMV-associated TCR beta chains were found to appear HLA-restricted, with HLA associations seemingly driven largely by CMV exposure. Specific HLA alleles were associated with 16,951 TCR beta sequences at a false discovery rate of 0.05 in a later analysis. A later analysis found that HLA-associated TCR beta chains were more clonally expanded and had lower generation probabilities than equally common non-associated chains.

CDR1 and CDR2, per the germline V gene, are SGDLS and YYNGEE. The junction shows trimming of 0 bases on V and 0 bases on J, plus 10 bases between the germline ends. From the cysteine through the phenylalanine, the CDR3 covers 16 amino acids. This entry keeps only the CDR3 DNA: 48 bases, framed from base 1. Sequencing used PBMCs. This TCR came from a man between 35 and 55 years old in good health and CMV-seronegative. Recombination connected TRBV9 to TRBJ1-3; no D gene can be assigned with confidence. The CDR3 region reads CASSVGEGFSGNTIYF. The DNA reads TGTGCCAGCAGCGTAGGTGAGGGATTCTCTGGAAACACCATATATTTT. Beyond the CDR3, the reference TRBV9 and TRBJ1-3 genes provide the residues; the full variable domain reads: DSGVTQTPKHLITATGQRVTLRCSPRSGDLSVYWYQQSLDQGLQFLIQYYNGEERAKGNILERFSAQQFPDLHSELNLSSLELGDSALYFCASSVGEGFSGNTIYFGEGSWLTVV.